A single TCR beta chain is shown here with its context. As yet, its antigen is unknown. The table came from immunoSEQ multiplex PCR; TCRdb's copy has only in-frame clones and leaves some out. The table has more than 110,000 clones, 80% to 90% seen once; the top ten hold roughly 7.3%. The data were obtained in a study of T cell responses to AZD1222 COVID-19 vaccine. The study, taken as a whole, reports: Spike-specific TCR breadth and depth went up after people got two AZD1222 doses.

V gave up 3 bases and J gave up 0 bases; unmatched junction bases: 4. This CDR3 has 17 residues. Germline V lookup: CDR1 MNHEY, CDR2 SMNVEV (reference sequence). The chain employs TRBV27 and TRBJ2-6, with TRBD1 matching over 8 bases. The sequence was collected from an adult in good health. The sequenced sample was peripheral blood, obtained on day 0 of AZD1222 vaccination. CDR3 region: CASSFDRGDSGANVLTF. Written as DNA, the CDR3 is TGTGCCAGCAGTTTTGACAGGGGAGACTCTGGGGCCAACGTCCTGACTTTC.